Shown below are 20 T cell receptor beta chains from a single sample sequenced in a study of blood T cell repertoires in COVID-19. Clones were read by immunoSEQ multiplex PCR, and TCRdb kept only the in-frame ones, dropping some. Of about 120,000 clones in the sample, about 74% were seen once. Sequencing was performed on peripheral blood. The receptors stem from a man in his 60s with acute or convalescent COVID-19.

The chain has TRBV18 and TRBJ2-1; 8 nucleotides match TRBD2. Per germline, CDR1 KGHSH and CDR2 LQKENI. The J segment lost 5 bases and the V segment lost 3 bases, leaving 6 bases of the junction unmatched. CDR3 length: 15 amino acids. The CDR3 here is CASSPQGLVNNEQFF. For the CDR3, the DNA is TGTGCCAGCTCACCCCAGGGACTAGTCAACAATGAGCAGTTCTTC. Together with reference TRBV18 and TRBJ2-1, the CDR3 gives the full variable domain: NAGVMQNPRHLVRRRGQEARLRCSPMKGHSHVYWYRQLPEEGLKFMVYLQKENIIDESGMPKERFSAEFPKEGPSILRIQQVVRGDSAAYFCASSPQGLVNNEQFFGPGTRLTVL.

Only one count was recorded for this clone. The genes are TRBV27 and TRBJ1-1; D possibly corresponds to TRBD1 (6 bases). The CDR3 loop spans 14 amino acids. Trimming removed 6 bases from V and 3 bases from J, with 14 bases in between. In germline, CDR1 is MNHEY, CDR2 SMNVEV (reference sequence). The CDR3 DNA reads TGTGCCAGCAGGGTACAGGGCCAATACACTGAAGCTTTCTTT. This gives the protein CASRVQGQYTEAFF.

In its sample, this clone was seen a few times. V gene TRBV24-1 combines with J gene TRBJ1-5; 7 bases match TRBD1. This CDR3 has 14 residues. The germline V gene encodes CDR1 KGHDR and CDR2 SFDVKD. J was trimmed by 4 bases and V by 6 bases; bases with no gene match: 5. The CDR3, as DNA: TGTGCCACCAGTACCACAGGGGCTAATCAGCCCCAGCATTTT. It is translated as CATSTTGANQPQHF.

The chain uses TRBV2 and TRBJ2-7; the D is unclear. The CDR3 covers 11 residues. Trimming stripped 8 bases from V and 3 bases from J, with 8 bases between. The germline V gene encodes CDR1 SNHLY and CDR2 FYNNEI. CDR3 nucleotides: TGTGCCAGCGACTCGTACTACGAGCAGTACTTC. It translates to CASDSYYEQYF.

V and J are TRBV4-1 and TRBJ2-2; D possibly corresponds to TRBD2 (6 bases). CDR1 and CDR2 (germline): MGHRA, YSYEKL. The CDR3 extends over 16 amino acids. Trimming shortened V by 4 bases and J by 7 bases, and 19 bases separated the two germline ends. The CDR3 DNA reads as TGCGCCAGCAGCCCGCCCGGTGGGGGGAAGGGCGGGGAGCTGTTTTTT. The encoded protein is CASSPPGGGKGGELFF.

V gene TRBV11-2 combines with J gene TRBJ2-7, with a weak D call TRBD2 (5 bases). There are 16 residues in the CDR3. The V end lost 1 base, the J end lost 7 bases, and 20 bases lay between the germline ends. Germline-derived CDR1 and CDR2 are SGHAT and FQNNGV. CDR3 in amino acids: CASSLGGFVNSGEQYF. In nucleotides, the CDR3 is TGTGCCAGCAGCTTAGGGGGATTTGTTAATTCGGGAGAGCAGTACTTC.

This clone was picked up one time. The chain joins TRBV14 to TRBJ1-2, with 8 positions matching TRBD1. Germline loops: CDR1 SGHDN, CDR2 FVKESK. The CDR3 is made up of 17 amino acids. V lost 1 base to trimming and J lost 4 bases; unmatched junction nucleotides: 11. CDR3: CASSQVIGTGVFYGYTF. In nucleotides, the CDR3 is TGTGCCAGCAGCCAAGTGATAGGGACAGGCGTCTTCTATGGCTACACCTTC.

A single count supports this clone. The V gene is TRBV6-6, the J gene TRBJ1-1, with no clear D. The CDR3 contains 15 residues. The V end lost 6 bases, the J end lost 1 base, and 15 bases lay between the germline ends. Per germline, CDR1 MNHNY and CDR2 SVGAGI (reference sequence). CDR3 DNA sequence: TGTGCCAGCAGGATAGGGTCCCGGGGGAACACTGAAGCTTTCTTT. This sequence encodes CASRIGSRGNTEAFF.

In its sample, this clone was seen a few times. The V call is TRBV27, the J call TRBJ2-1; possibly TRBD1 for D (6 bases). CDR3 size: 16 residues. Per germline, CDR1 MNHEY and CDR2 SMNVEV (reference sequence). V was pared by 2 bases and J by 2 bases, with 13 bases between. This CDR3 is CASSLKLDRPYNEQFF. In DNA form, the CDR3 reads TGTGCCAGCAGTTTAAAACTTGACAGGCCCTACAATGAGCAGTTCTTC.

The rearrangement uses TRBV5-1 and TRBJ2-5; TRBD2 aligns across 10 bases. Germline V CDR1 and CDR2: SGHRS, YFSETQ. V shed 2 bases, J shed 2 bases, and the junction held 6 bases outside the gene matches. CDR3 length equals 16 residues. Written as DNA, the CDR3 is TGCGCCAGCAGCTTCGGAGGACTAGCGGAACAAGAGACCCAGTACTTC. It encodes CASSFGGLAEQETQYF.

The chain links TRBV29-1 to TRBJ2-1; D not certain. Germline V gives CDR1 SQVTM, CDR2 ANQGSEA. The CDR3 loop spans 10 amino acids. The germline V and J ends were trimmed by 7 bases and 9 bases, with 10 bases remaining between them. The CDR3 loop is CSASVGEQFF. The CDR3 region has the DNA TGCAGCGCAAGCGTGGGTGAGCAGTTCTTC.

The chain is built from TRBV13 and TRBJ2-2; 11 bases fit TRBD2. The CDR3 extends over 15 amino acids. Germline CDR1 and CDR2: PRHDT and FYEKMQ (reference sequence). The V and J ends lost 3 bases and 5 bases, in that order; junction bases with no gene match: 2. CDR3 region: CASSLTSGKTGELFF. The CDR3 coding sequence is TGTGCCAGCAGCTTGACTAGCGGGAAAACCGGGGAGCTGTTTTTT.

The V gene is TRBV5-1, the J gene TRBJ1-1; D gene ambiguous. The CDR3 sequence is 16 residues long. Trimming stripped 2 bases from V and 1 base from J, with 15 bases between. The germline CDR1 and CDR2 sequences are SGHRS and YFSETQ. This CDR3 is CASSFGSSPPNTEAFF. The CDR3, as DNA: TGCGCCAGCAGCTTCGGTTCATCCCCACCGAACACTGAAGCTTTCTTT.

The rearrangement links TRBV9 to TRBJ1-2; 8 nucleotides agree with TRBD1. CDR1 and CDR2 from the germline V gene are SGDLS and YYNGEE. V lost 0 bases, J lost 6 bases, and 10 bases stayed unmatched. The CDR3 has 16 amino acids. The CDR3 sequence is CASSVANGRGQNGYTF. CDR3 coding DNA: TGTGCCAGCAGCGTAGCTAATGGCAGGGGGCAGAATGGCTACACCTTC.

The genes are TRBV3-1 (or the pseudogene TRBV3-2) and TRBJ1-1; D unclear. Per the germline V gene, CDR1 is LGHDT and CDR2 is YNNKEL (reference sequence). Trimming cost V 2 bases and J 8 bases, with 9 bases left between them. The CDR3 is 12 residues long. The chain's CDR3 is CASSQFGLEAFF. The CDR3 DNA reads TGTGCCAGCAGCCAATTCGGACTAGAAGCTTTCTTT.

V gene TRBV12-3 or TRBV12-4 combines with J gene TRBJ1-1, with unresolved D. V lost 4 bases and J 8 bases, leaving 8 bases between the germline ends. CDR3 length: 11 residues. The CDR3 nucleotides read TGTGCCAGCAGTTCTGAGGGAGAAGCTTTCTTT. Its protein product is CASSSEGEAFF.

This clone was picked up one time. The rearrangement links TRBV14 to TRBJ1-1, with 8 bases fitting TRBD1. The trim removed 2 bases at V and 5 bases at J, leaving 4 bases unmatched. The CDR3 covers 14 residues. The germline gives CDR1 SGHDN, CDR2 FVKESK. CDR3 protein: CASSQQGARTEAFF. The CDR3 DNA reads as TGTGCCAGCAGCCAACAGGGGGCGCGTACTGAAGCTTTCTTT.

This clone was detected only once. CDR3 DNA: TGTGCCAGCAGCTTCCGGACACTAAACACCGGGGAGCTGTTTTTT. It specifies CASSFRTLNTGELFF. V usage is TRBV7-3 and J usage is TRBJ2-2; the D gene is possibly TRBD1 (5 bases). The V end was cut by 3 bases, the J end by 2 bases, with 10 bases between. This CDR3 contains 15 residues. CDR1 and CDR2 from the germline V gene are SGHTA and FQGTGA.

The chain uses TRBV7-3 and TRBJ2-3; 7 positions agree with TRBD2. V lost 0 bases, J lost 12 bases, and 6 bases stayed unmatched. Germline CDR1 is SGHTA and CDR2 is FQGTGA. CDR3 length: 13 residues. CDR3 sequence reads: CASSLTGRDIQYF. The CDR3 nucleotides read TGTGCCAGCAGCTTAACGGGGAGGGATATTCAGTATTTT. The full variable domain, in which reference TRBV7-3 and TRBJ2-3 provide the parts outside the CDR3, is GAGVSQTPSNKVTEKGKYVELRCDPISGHTALYWYRQSLGQGPEFLIYFQGTGAADDSGLPNDRFFAVRPEGSVSTLKIQRTERGDSAVYLCASSLTGRDIQYFGPGTRLTVL.

The chain joins TRBV6-5 to TRBJ1-1, with 8 bases identical to TRBD1. Germline trimming cut 5 bases from V and 1 base from J; bases unmatched to any gene: 3. The CDR3 has 14 amino acids. Germline values: CDR1 MNHEY, CDR2 SVGAGI. The CDR3 reads CASSPTGENTEAFF. In DNA form, the CDR3 reads TGTGCCAGCAGTCCGACAGGGGAGAACACTGAAGCTTTCTTT.